A single T cell receptor (beta chain) is shown here with its context. The antigen is not known. These data are taken from a study of cytomegalovirus exposure and HLA in healthy donors. Study-wide background: Around 80 million unique TCR sequences came from HLA-typed donors in an early release. Study-level findings and limits: Later genetic work tied a missense DCLRE1C variant to beta-chain V and J trimming. Available immune exposure information covered CMV serostatus only. Accurate prediction of HLA-A and HLA-B alleles (for most subjects) was reportedly achieved from TCR beta sequences.

Amplification used 60 Vbeta primers and 13 Jbeta primers. Libraries were prepared by immunoSEQ multiplex PCR; TCRdb keeps only in-frame clonotypes and omits some of them. The sample includes under 150,000 clones, 67% of them seen just once. V lost 1 base and J 0 bases, leaving 11 bases between the germline ends. Per the germline V gene, CDR1 is SGDLS and CDR2 is YYNGEE. The CDR3 runs 17 residues. The sequencing input was PBMCs. The chain uses TRBV9 and TRBJ2-6; no definite D call. This TCR derives from a man aged 18 to 29 in good health and CMV-seropositive. CDR3 residues: CASSVRGGRSGANVLTF. CDR3 nucleotides: TGTGCCAGCAGCGTAAGAGGTGGTCGCTCTGGGGCCAACGTCCTGACTTTC.